This TCR beta chain was recorded in a study of shared T cell receptors in the human thymus. Some clones are missing from TCRdb's copy, which holds only in-frame ones; the method was immunoSEQ multiplex PCR. Here the sample spans hundreds of thousands of clones, over 75% being singletons. Per germline, CDR1 MGHDK and CDR2 SYGVNS. V lost 0 bases and J lost 9, with 24 bases in between. This CDR3 contains 18 residues. This sample also appeared in a second study, on human thymus T cells. That report adds: Healthy Finnish infants having corrective surgery for congenital heart defects served as donors. Gene usage (both V and J) appeared biased in thymic and blood repertoires.

The sample consisted of thymocytes. The chain employs TRBV25-1 and TRBJ2-1, with D maybe TRBD1 (6 bases). The TCR comes from a boy in the first two years of life with a congenital heart defect. The CDR3 DNA is TGTGCCAGCAGTGAATATATACTGGGGGCAGGCCGCAGGCGTGAGCAGTTCTTC. This translates into CASSEYILGAGRRREQFF.